A selection of T cell receptor beta chains follows, all from one sample in a study of T cells in Graves' hyperthyroidism and ophthalmopathy. TCRdb processed the multiplex PCR reads anew with MiXCR; each CDR3 protein has one entry. This sample has hundreds of thousands of distinct CDR3 sequences, with about a fifth found just once. Sequenced input: blood. The receptors stem from a woman younger than 30 with Graves' hyperthyroidism. The CDR3 runs from the conserved cysteine through the conserved F or W. D genes are given only for firm matches. A row's size may be missing; if present it is once, few, many or a size class.

J gene	clone size	V gene	D gene	CDR3 protein
TRBJ2-7	many	TRBV4-1	-	CASSRLKIGVEQYF
TRBJ2-2	-	TRBV3-1	TRBD1	CASSRLGTGAPGELFF
TRBJ1-2	many	TRBV6-5	-	CASIRSGAAGYTF
TRBJ2-7	many	TRBV28	TRBD1	CASSSPGGNSYEQYF
TRBJ1-1	many	TRBV20-1	-	CSAKRTEAFF
TRBJ1-6	many	TRBV6-2/TRBV6-3	-	CASSYQDSLKSPLHF
TRBJ2-5	many	TRBV18	-	CASSQGFQETQYF
TRBJ2-4	few	TRBV10-3	-	CAISESGAAAKNIQYF
TRBJ1-1	many	TRBV29-1	-	CSVEGQLMNTEAFF
TRBJ2-3	many	TRBV6-4	-	CASSRTSTDTQYF
TRBJ1-3	few	TRBV4-2	-	CASSQERSSGNTIYF
TRBJ1-6	-	TRBV12-3/TRBV12-4	-	CASSFHSPGGNSPLHF
TRBJ2-7	-	TRBV6-1	TRBD1	CASSPGTGGHEQYF
TRBJ2-5	many	TRBV10-2	TRBD2	CASTRTSGGETQYF
TRBJ1-1	-	TRBV30	-	CAWSEAYEAFF
TRBJ2-7	many	TRBV6-5	-	CASSYSTGSGYEQYF
TRBJ1-2	many	TRBV28	-	CASSLPEARDGYTF
TRBJ1-2	many	TRBV6-1	-	CASSETVAYGYTF
TRBJ1-1	-	TRBV12-3/TRBV12-4	-	CASSLGDGMWNTEAFF
TRBJ1-1	-	TRBV19	TRBD1	CASSNSGTGNTEAFF
TRBJ2-7	-	TRBV15	-	CATSREEGGSPREQYF
TRBJ1-5	few	TRBV7-4	TRBD1	CASSLARDRGNQPQHF
TRBJ1-2	many	TRBV10-2	-	CASLGANYGYTF
TRBJ2-4	many	TRBV24-1	TRBD2	CATPRLAGVLCIQYF
TRBJ2-7	few	TRBV11-2	TRBD2	CASSLELAAAYEQYF
TRBJ1-5	many	TRBV4-2	-	CASSQGSDSYQPQHF
TRBJ2-2	many	TRBV7-2	-	CATPPRASNTGELFF
TRBJ1-2	-	TRBV3-1	TRBD1	CASSRGMTGAGNYGYTF
TRBJ2-2	-	TRBV7-2	TRBD1	CASSPRTGSVGELFF
TRBJ2-5	many	TRBV28	-	CASSLSFTVQETQYF
TRBJ2-7	many	TRBV7-3	TRBD2	CASSPLGASGGAPYEQYF
TRBJ2-5	many	TRBV6-5	-	CASSYSLAETQYF
TRBJ1-5	few	TRBV20-1	-	CSARPRGGGGNQPQHF
TRBJ1-3	few	TRBV30	-	CAWSVGGRRGNTIYF
TRBJ2-7	-	TRBV28	-	CASRHRDGLLSGEQYF
TRBJ1-1	many	TRBV7-3	-	CASSQQAYTEAFF
TRBJ1-6	few	TRBV24-1	-	CATSASGSSPLHF
TRBJ2-5	-	TRBV24-1	-	CATSEGTRLQETQYF
TRBJ1-3	many	TRBV16	-	CASSRQGSGNTIYF
TRBJ1-2	many	TRBV12-3/TRBV12-4	TRBD1	CASSPTAQGYYGYTF
TRBJ2-7	many	TRBV20-1	-	CSASNRHYEQYF
TRBJ1-1	many	TRBV30	-	CACRRQSIPEAFF
TRBJ2-7	many	TRBV6-5	-	CASHGSLGRSPSYEQYF
TRBJ1-1	many	TRBV10-3	-	CAISESEDTEAFF
TRBJ2-5	many	TRBV20-1	-	CSAPVGGTQYF
TRBJ2-5	many	TRBV6-1	-	CASLDSTSYQETQYF
TRBJ2-5	many	TRBV12-3/TRBV12-4	TRBD1	CASRFSTGTGEETQYF
TRBJ2-5	many	TRBV7-8	TRBD1	CASSLGTGMGETQYF
TRBJ2-5	-	TRBV30	TRBD2	CAWSLASGGLQETQDF
TRBJ2-7	once	TRBV20-1	-	CSALGRDYEQYF
TRBJ1-2	-	TRBV24-1	-	CATSESGIPSGYTF
TRBJ1-2	many	TRBV6-1	TRBD1	CASSEIGGGSYGYTF
TRBJ2-5	many	TRBV3-1	-	CASSRDRETQYF
TRBJ1-2	many	TRBV6-5	TRBD1	CASSPGTGVVNYGYTF
TRBJ1-3	few	TRBV12-3/TRBV12-4	-	CASSRVSGNTIYF